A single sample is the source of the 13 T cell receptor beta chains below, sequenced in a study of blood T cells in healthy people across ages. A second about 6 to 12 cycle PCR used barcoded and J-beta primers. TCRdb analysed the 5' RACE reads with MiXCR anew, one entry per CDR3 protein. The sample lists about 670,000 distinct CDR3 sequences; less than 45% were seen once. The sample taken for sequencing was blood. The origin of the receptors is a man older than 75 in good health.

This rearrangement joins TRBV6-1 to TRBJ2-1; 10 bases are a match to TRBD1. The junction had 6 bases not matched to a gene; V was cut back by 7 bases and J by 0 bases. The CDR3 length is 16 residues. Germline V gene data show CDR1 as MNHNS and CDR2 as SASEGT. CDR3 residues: CASNDRGRSSYNEQFF. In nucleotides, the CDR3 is TGTGCCAGCAACGACAGGGGGCGAAGCTCCTACAATGAGCAGTTCTTC.

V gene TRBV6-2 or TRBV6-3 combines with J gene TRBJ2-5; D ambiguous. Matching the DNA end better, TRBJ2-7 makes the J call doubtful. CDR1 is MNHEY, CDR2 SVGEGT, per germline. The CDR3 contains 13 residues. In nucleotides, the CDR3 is TGTGCCAGCAGTTACGTGGTCGGCTACGAGCAGTACTTC. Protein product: CASSYVVGYEQYF.

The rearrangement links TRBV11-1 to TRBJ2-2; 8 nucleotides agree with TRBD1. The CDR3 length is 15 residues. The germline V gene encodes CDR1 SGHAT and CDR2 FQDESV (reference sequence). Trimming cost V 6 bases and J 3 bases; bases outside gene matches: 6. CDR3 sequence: CASRQGGFDTGELFF. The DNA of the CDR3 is TGTGCCAGCAGACAGGGGGGTTTCGACACCGGGGAGCTGTTTTTT.

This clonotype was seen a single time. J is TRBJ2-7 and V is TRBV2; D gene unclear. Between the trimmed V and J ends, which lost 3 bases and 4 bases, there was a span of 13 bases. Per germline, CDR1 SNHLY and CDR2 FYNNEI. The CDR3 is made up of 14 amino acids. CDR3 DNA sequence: TGTGCCAGCAGTGACAGAGGATTTATGTACGAGCAGTACTTC. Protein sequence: CASSDRGFMYEQYF.

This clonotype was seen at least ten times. The CDR3 region has the DNA TGTGCCAGCACGGACAGGGGTCCCTACGAGCAGTACTTC. As protein: CASTDRGPYEQYF. This chain links TRBV6-2 or TRBV6-3 with TRBJ2-7, with 9 bases matching TRBD1. The junction had 3 bases not matched to a gene; V was cut back by 7 bases and J by 2 bases. The CDR3 is made up of 13 amino acids. Germline lookup yields CDR1 MNHEY and CDR2 SVGEGT.

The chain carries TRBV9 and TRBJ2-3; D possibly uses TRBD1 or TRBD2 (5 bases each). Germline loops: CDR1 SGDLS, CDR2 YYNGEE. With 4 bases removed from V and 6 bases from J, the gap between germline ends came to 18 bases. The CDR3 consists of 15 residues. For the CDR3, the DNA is TGTGCCAGCAGCCCGGAGAAGCGGACAAGGGATACGCAGTATTTT. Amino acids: CASSPEKRTRDTQYF. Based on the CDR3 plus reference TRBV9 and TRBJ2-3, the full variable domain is DSGVTQTPKHLITATGQRVTLRCSPRSGDLSVYWYQQSLDQGLQFLIQYYNGEERAKGNILERFSAQQFPDLHSELNLSSLELGDSALYFCASSPEKRTRDTQYFGPGTRLTVL.

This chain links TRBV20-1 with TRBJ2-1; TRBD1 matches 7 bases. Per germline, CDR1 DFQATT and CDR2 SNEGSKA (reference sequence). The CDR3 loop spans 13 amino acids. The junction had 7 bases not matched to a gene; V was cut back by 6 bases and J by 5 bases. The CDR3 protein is CSAGRQGHNEQFF. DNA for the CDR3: TGCAGTGCCGGACGACAGGGCCACAATGAGCAGTTCTTC.

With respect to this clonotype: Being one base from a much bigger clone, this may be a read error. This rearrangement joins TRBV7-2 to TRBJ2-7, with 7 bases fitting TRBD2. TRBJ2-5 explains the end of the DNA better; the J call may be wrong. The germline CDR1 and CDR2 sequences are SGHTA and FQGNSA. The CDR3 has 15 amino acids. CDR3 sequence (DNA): TGTGCCAGCGGCAGGGACCGCGGGGGTGCGAAGACCCAGTACTTC. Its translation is CASGRDRGGAKTQYF.

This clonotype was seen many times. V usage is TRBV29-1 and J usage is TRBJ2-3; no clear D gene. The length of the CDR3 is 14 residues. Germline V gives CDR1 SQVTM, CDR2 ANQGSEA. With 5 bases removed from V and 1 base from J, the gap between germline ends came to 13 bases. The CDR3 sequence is CSVLGFEGTDTQYF. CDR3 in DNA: TGCAGCGTTCTGGGATTCGAGGGCACAGATACGCAGTATTTT.

Written as DNA, the CDR3 is TGTGCCAGCAGCGTAGGACAGTCCTACACAGATACGCAGTATTTT. Amino acids: CASSVGQSYTDTQYF. The rearrangement links TRBV9 to TRBJ2-3, with D tentatively TRBD1 (5 bases). The V gene's germline CDR1 is SGDLS and CDR2 YYNGEE. The CDR3 has 15 residues. Trimming took 0 bases from V and 2 from J, leaving 10 bases between them. The entire variable domain, with the rest obtained from reference TRBV9 and TRBJ2-3, is as follows: DSGVTQTPKHLITATGQRVTLRCSPRSGDLSVYWYQQSLDQGLQFLIQYYNGEERAKGNILERFSAQQFPDLHSELNLSSLELGDSALYFCASSVGQSYTDTQYFGPGTRLTVL.

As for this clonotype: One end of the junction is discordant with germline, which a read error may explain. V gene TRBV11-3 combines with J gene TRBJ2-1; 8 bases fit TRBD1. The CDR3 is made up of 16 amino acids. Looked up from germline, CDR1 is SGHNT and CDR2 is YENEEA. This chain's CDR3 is CASGLEGRGLYNEQFF. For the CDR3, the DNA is TGTGCCAGCGGCTTAGAAGGCAGGGGGCTCTACAATGAGCAGTTCTTC.

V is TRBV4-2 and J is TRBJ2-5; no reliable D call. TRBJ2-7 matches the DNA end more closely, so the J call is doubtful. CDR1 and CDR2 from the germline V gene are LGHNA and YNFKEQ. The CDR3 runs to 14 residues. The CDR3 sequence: CASSRERFSGEQYF. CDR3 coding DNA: TGTGCCAGCAGCCGCGAAAGGTTTTCGGGCGAGCAGTACTTC.

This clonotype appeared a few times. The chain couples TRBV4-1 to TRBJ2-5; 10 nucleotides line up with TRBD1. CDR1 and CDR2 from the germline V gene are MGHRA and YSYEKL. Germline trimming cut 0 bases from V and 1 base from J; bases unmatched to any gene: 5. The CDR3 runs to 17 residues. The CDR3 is CASSQESGTGAQETQYF. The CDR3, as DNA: TGCGCCAGCAGCCAAGAGTCCGGGACAGGGGCCCAAGAGACCCAGTACTTC.